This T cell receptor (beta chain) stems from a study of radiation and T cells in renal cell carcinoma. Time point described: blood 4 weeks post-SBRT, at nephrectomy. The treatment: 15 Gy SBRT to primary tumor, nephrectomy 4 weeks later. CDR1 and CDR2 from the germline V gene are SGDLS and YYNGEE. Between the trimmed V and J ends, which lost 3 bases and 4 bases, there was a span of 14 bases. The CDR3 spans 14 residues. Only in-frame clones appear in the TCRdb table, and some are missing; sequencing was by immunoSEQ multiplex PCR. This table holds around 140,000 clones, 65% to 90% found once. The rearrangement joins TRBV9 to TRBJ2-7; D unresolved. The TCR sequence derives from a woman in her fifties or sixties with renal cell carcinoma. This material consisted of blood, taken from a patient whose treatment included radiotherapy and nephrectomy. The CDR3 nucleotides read TGTGCCAGCAGCGGACTCTCCCCCCCGTACGAGCAGTACTTC. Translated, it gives CASSGLSPPYEQYF. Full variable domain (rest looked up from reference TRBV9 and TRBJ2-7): DSGVTQTPKHLITATGQRVTLRCSPRSGDLSVYWYQQSLDQGLQFLIQYYNGEERAKGNILERFSAQQFPDLHSELNLSSLELGDSALYFCASSGLSPPYEQYFGPGTRLTVT.